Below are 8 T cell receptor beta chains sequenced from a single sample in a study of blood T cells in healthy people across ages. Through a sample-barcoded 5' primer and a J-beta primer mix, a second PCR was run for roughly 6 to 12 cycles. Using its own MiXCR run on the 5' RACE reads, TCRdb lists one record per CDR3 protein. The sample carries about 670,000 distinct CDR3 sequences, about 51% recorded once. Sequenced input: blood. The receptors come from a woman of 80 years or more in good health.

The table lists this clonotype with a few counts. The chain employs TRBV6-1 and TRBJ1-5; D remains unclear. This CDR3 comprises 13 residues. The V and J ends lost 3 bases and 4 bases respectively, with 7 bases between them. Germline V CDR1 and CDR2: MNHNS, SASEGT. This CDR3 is CASSDPGNQPQHF. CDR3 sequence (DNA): TGTGCCAGCAGTGATCCGGGGAATCAGCCCCAGCATTTT.

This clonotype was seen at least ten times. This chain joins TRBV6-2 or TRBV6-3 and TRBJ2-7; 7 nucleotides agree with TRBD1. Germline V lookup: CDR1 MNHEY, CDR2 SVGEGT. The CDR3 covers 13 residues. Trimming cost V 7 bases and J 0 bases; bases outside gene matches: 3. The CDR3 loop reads CASTGQNSYEQYF. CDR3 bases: TGTGCCAGCACGGGACAGAACTCCTACGAGCAGTACTTC.

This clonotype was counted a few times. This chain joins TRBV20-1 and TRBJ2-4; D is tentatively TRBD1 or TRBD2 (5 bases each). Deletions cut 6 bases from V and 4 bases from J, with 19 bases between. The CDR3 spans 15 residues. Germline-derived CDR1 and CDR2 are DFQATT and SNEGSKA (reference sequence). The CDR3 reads CSARDGPQLKNIQYF. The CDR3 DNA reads TGCAGTGCCCGGGACGGACCCCAACTTAAAAACATTCAGTACTTC.

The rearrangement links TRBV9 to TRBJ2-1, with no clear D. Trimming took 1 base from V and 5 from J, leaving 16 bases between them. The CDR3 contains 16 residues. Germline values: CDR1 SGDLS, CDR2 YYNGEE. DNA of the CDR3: TGTGCCAGCAGCGTACTTCCAGCAATCCCCAACAATGAGCAGTTCTTC. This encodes CASSVLPAIPNNEQFF.

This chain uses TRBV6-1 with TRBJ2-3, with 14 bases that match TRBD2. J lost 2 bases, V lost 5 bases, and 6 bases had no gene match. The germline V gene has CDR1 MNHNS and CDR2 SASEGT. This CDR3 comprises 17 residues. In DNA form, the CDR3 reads TGTGCCAGCAGTCCGACTAGCGGGAGGGCCGTCACAGATACGCAGTATTTT. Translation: CASSPTSGRAVTDTQYF.

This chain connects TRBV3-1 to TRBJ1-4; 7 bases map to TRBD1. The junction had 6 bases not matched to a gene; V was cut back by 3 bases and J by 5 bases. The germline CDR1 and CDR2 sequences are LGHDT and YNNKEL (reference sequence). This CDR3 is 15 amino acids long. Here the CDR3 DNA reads TGTGCCAGCAGCCATCCCGGGACAGAAAATGAAAAACTGTTTTTT. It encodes CASSHPGTENEKLFF. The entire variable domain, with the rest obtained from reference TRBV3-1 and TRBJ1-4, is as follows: DTAVSQTPKYLVTQMGNDKSIKCEQNLGHDTMYWYKQDSKKFLKIMFSYNNKELIINETVPNRFSPKSPDKAHLNLHINSLELGDSAVYFCASSHPGTENEKLFFGSGTQLSVL.

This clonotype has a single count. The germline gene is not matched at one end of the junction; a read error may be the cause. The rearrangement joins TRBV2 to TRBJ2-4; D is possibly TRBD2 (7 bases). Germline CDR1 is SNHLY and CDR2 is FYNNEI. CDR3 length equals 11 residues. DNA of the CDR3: TGTGCCGGCAGTTTTTTAGGGGGGGAGTACTTC. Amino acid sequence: CAGSFLGGEYF.

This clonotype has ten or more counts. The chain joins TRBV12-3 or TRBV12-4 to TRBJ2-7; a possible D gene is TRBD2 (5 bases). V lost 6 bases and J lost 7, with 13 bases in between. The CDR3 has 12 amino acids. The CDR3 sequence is CASRGPRGEQYF. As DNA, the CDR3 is TGTGCCAGCAGAGGGCCTAGAGGGGAGCAGTACTTC.